This TCR beta chain was retrieved from a study of cytomegalovirus exposure and HLA in healthy donors. General study points: Roughly even sequencing depth across donors was the assumption behind the presence/absence analyses. A later analysis showed HLA-associated TCR beta chains outstripping equally common others in clonal expansion.

PCR primers comprised 60 Vbeta and 13 Jbeta primers. Method: immunoSEQ multiplex PCR; TCRdb's copy keeps in-frame clones and lacks some. The sample lists 110,000 to 150,000 clones, approximately 82% occurring once. This clone was seen a single time. Its antigen is not identified. Sequencing was carried out using PBMCs. The TCR was taken from a man aged 18 to 29 in good health and CMV-seropositive.

CDR3 nucleotides: TGTGCCAGCAGCCAAGAATGGTCGGACACTCACTCCTACAATGAGCAGTTCTTC. Translation: CASSQEWSDTHSYNEQFF. The chain joins TRBV14 to TRBJ2-1, with D perhaps TRBD1 (5 bases). The CDR3 covers 18 residues. In germline, CDR1 is SGHDN, CDR2 FVKESK. Trimming removed 0 bases at V and 0 bases at J, with 15 bases between.